There are a few counts of the clone carrying this T cell receptor (beta chain). With 0 bases removed from V and 2 bases from J, the gap between germline ends came to 7 bases. Germline V gene data show CDR1 as SQVTM and CDR2 as ANQGSEA. The CDR3 consists of 13 residues. TCR beta rearrangements were amplified from peripheral blood genomic DNA. This record comes from a study of T cell repertoires in aging, cancer and after chemotherapy. Study-wide context: Pre- and post-chemotherapy samples were paired from chronic lymphocytic leukemia patients treated with fludarabine- or bendamustine-based regimens.

Rearranged V-D-J TRB sequences were amplified with a mixed TRB-A/B primer pool. From the multiplex PCR reads, TCRdb called clonotypes with MiXCR, one entry per CDR3 protein. The sample shows approximately 1,500 distinct CDR3 sequences, 56% of them seen only once. This receptor was taken from a human donor with a blood cancer. The sequenced material came from blood. This chain uses TRBV29-1 with TRBJ1-2, with D hard to call. CDR3 sequence: CSVEDHGNYGYTF. The CDR3 DNA sequence: TGCAGCGTTGAAGATCACGGGAACTATGGCTACACCTTC.